This TCR beta chain was identified in a study of blood T cell repertoires in COVID-19. Looking at the study overall: PBMCs, B-cell-depleted T cells, or T cells were the source of the cDNA or gDNA that made up the material.

The V and J ends lost 4 bases and 5 bases, in that order; junction bases with no gene match: 11. The CDR3 sequence is 15 residues long. Germline V gene sequence: CDR1 SGDLS, CDR2 YYNGEE. Original methodology: Amplified reference gene primers provided the basis for estimating nucleated cell counts. TCRdb's copy holds only in-frame clones and misses some; the assay was immunoSEQ multiplex PCR. V, J and clone size are those of that table, while D and trimming were read from the DNA. The sample lists roughly 670,000 clones, over 80% seen once, with roughly 0.25% in the top ten. The rearrangement links TRBV9 to TRBJ2-5; 7 bases agree with TRBD2. Sequencing used peripheral blood. The clonotype originates from a woman under 30 with acute or convalescent COVID-19. The CDR3: CASSSSSGEGETQYF. The CDR3 region has the DNA TGTGCCAGCAGCTCCTCAAGCGGGGAAGGGGAGACCCAGTACTTC.